This T cell receptor beta chain was recorded in a study of OX40 agonist ivuxolimab in advanced cancers. Trimming pared 1 base from V and 6 bases from J, leaving 13 bases between. There are 15 residues in the CDR3. From germline, CDR1 is LGHNA and CDR2 YSLEER. TCRdb keeps only in-frame clones here, not all; method: immunoSEQ multiplex PCR. Altogether about 99,000 clones are present, about 96% being singletons, with the ten largest covering around 2%. The J gene is TRBJ2-1, the V gene TRBV4-3; a weak D match, TRBD2 (7 bases). The TCR sequence derives from an adult with an advanced solid tumor such as melanoma, head and neck, liver or kidney cancer. Sequenced here: CD4+ or CD8+ T cells sorted from blood, sampled in a trial of the OX40 agonist ivuxolimab. CDR3 protein: CASSQAWEGGNEQFF. DNA for the CDR3: TGCGCCAGCAGCCAAGCTTGGGAGGGGGGCAATGAGCAGTTCTTC.